What follows are 10 T cell receptor beta chains derived from one specimen sequenced in a study of CD8+CD57+ T cells in acquired aplastic anemia. Genomic DNA acted as the template from which TCR beta VDJ combination and CDR3 sequence profiling were carried out. MiXCR, applied by TCRdb to the reads, yields one record per CDR3 protein. The table shows hundreds of thousands of distinct CDR3 sequences, with around 46% occurring only once. The patients chosen for sequencing had shown expansion of CD8+CD57+ cells (detected by flow cytometry). The source material was sorted CD4+, CD8+, or CD8+CD57+ T cells (not recorded which) from PBMCs. The source of these receptors is a human donor with aplastic anemia.

The CDR3 nucleotides are TGTGCCATCAGACCGACAGGGACTAACTATGGCTACACCTTC. Translation gives CAIRPTGTNYGYTF. The rearrangement uses TRBV10-3 and TRBJ1-2; 7 bases fit TRBD1. Germline assignment: CDR1 ENHRY and CDR2 SYGVKD. The CDR3 is 14 residues long. The ends lost 6 bases at V and 0 bases at J; junction bases unmatched: 4.

The chain combines TRBV13 with TRBJ2-2, with 11 bases aligning to TRBD1. Germline assignment: CDR1 PRHDT and CDR2 FYEKMQ (reference sequence). V lost 7 bases, J lost 7 bases, and 5 bases stayed unmatched. The CDR3 has 14 residues. The chain's CDR3 is CASKGQGVYGELFF. The CDR3 nucleotides read TGTGCCAGCAAGGGACAGGGGGTATACGGGGAGCTGTTTTTT.

The chain joins TRBV5-1 to TRBJ1-2; TRBD1 is a possible D gene (5 bases). The CDR3 length is 15 residues. Germline assignment: CDR1 SGHRS and CDR2 YFSETQ. The V and J ends lost 3 bases and 0 bases respectively, with 12 bases between them. The CDR3: CASSYQGQANYGYTF. CDR3 sequence (DNA): TGCGCCAGCAGCTATCAGGGCCAAGCTAACTATGGCTACACCTTC.

DNA of the CDR3: TGTGCCAGAGAGACAGGAACCTATGGCTACACCTTC. The encoded protein is CARETGTYGYTF. This sequence joins TRBV2 and TRBJ1-2; D may be TRBD1 (6 bases). Germline values: CDR1 SNHLY, CDR2 FYNNEI. V lost 9 bases to trimming and J lost 4 bases, with 12 bases between them. The CDR3 covers 12 residues.

As for this clonotype: An end of the junction does not agree with germline; a read error may underlie this. This chain links TRBV30 with TRBJ1-1, with a possible D match to TRBD1 (5 bases). The CDR3 sequence is 14 residues long. Germline lookup yields CDR1 GTSNPN and CDR2 SVGIG (reference sequence). CDR3 protein: CAWSTLGVGTEASF. DNA of the CDR3: TGTGCCTGGAGTACCCTGGGGGTAGGCACTGAAGCTTCCTTT.

About this clonotype itself: A much larger clone lies a single base off, so this may be a read error. CDR3 in amino acids: CASSLDRGLAGGEQYF. CDR3 nucleotides: TGTGCCAGCAGCCTCGACCGCGGACTAGCGGGAGGCGAGCAGTACTTC. The chain recombines TRBV5-1 with TRBJ2-7; TRBD2 matches at 14 bases. Germline V lookup: CDR1 SGHRS, CDR2 YFSETQ. CDR3 length equals 16 residues.

The chain uses TRBV7-2 and TRBJ2-7; 9 nucleotides align to TRBD2. The J segment lost 5 bases and the V segment lost 5 bases, leaving 7 bases of the junction unmatched. Germline CDR1 SGHTA, CDR2 FQGNSA. The length of the CDR3 is 14 residues. CDR3: CASSVDERGDEQYF. The CDR3 region has the DNA TGTGCCAGCAGCGTAGATGAGCGGGGGGACGAGCAGTACTTC.

This clonotype came up many times. In DNA form, the CDR3 reads TGTGCCAGCAGCTTAGATTTTAGCGAGCACACTGAAGCTTTCTTT. It encodes CASSLDFSEHTEAFF. The genes are TRBV11-2 and TRBJ1-1; no clear D. Trimming cost V 0 bases and J 3 bases, with 11 bases left between them. CDR1 and CDR2 from the germline V gene are SGHAT and FQNNGV. The CDR3 sequence is 15 residues long.

The chain is built from TRBV19 and TRBJ1-6; no reliable D call. The CDR3 has 14 amino acids. CDR1 is LNHDA, CDR2 SQIVND, per germline (reference sequence). V lost 5 bases and J lost 5, with 10 bases in between. The CDR3 sequence is CASSPGYDNSPLHF. In nucleotides, the CDR3 is TGTGCCAGTAGTCCGGGATACGATAATTCACCCCTCCACTTT. The full variable domain, its missing parts supplied by reference TRBV19 and TRBJ1-6, is DGGITQSPKYLFRKEGQNVTLSCEQNLNHDAMYWYRQDPGQGLRLIYYSQIVNDFQKGDIAEGYSVSREKKESFPLTVTSAQKNPTAFYLCASSPGYDNSPLHFGNGTRLTVT.

This clonotype appeared many times. The chain carries TRBV6-5 and TRBJ1-2; 7 bases map to TRBD1. CDR3 length: 14 residues. CDR1 is MNHEY and CDR2 is SVGAGI in the germline V gene. The J segment lost 8 bases and the V segment lost 5 bases, leaving 11 bases of the junction unmatched. CDR3 region: CASSPQGGSVGYTF. CDR3 coding DNA: TGTGCCAGCAGTCCTCAGGGGGGAAGCGTCGGCTACACCTTC.